Here is one TCR beta chain with its context. Antigen unknown. The sample belongs to a study of T cell responses to AZD1222 COVID-19 vaccine. Study observations and caveats: In a largely white British group with more females than males, clonal diversity was possibly underestimated.

The repertoire was sequenced with immunoSEQ multiplex PCR; TCRdb's copy has only in-frame clones and lacks some. The sample holds approximately 190,000 clones, approximately 90% seen once. The sequence was collected from an adult who received the MenACWY meningococcal vaccine as a control. The material sequenced was peripheral blood, taken 28 days after the second dose of the MenACWY control vaccine.

This CDR3 is CASGLVRLAGEVKTDTQYF. CDR3 bases: TGTGCTAGTGGTTTGGTAAGGCTAGCGGGAGAGGTTAAGACAGATACGCAGTATTTT. The chain couples TRBV12-5 to TRBJ2-3, with 10 bases that match TRBD2. The CDR3 is 19 amino acids. Germline lookup yields CDR1 LGHNT and CDR2 FRNRAP. Trimming at V came to 0 bases and at J to 3 bases, leaving 12 bases not matched to a gene.